Presented here are 23 T cell receptor beta chains from one specimen sequenced in a study of spatial heterogeneity in lung cancer. A single record per CDR3 protein comes from TCRdb applying MiXCR to the 5' RACE reads. The sample records roughly 10,000 distinct CDR3 sequences, roughly 4.2% being singletons. As for time point: sample taken at primary tumor resection. Tumor, nontumor lung or frozen PBMC supplied whole RNA that was sequenced unsorted. This sample comprised normal lung tissue next to the tumor, obtained at surgery. The receptors here all came from a male donor with early-stage non-small cell lung cancer.

This clonotype was seen ten or more times. The V and J genes are TRBV3-1 and TRBJ2-6; D unresolved. CDR3 length equals 15 residues. CDR1 is LGHDT, CDR2 YNNKEL, per germline (reference sequence). The V end lost 0 bases, the J end lost 0 bases, and 3 bases lay between the germline ends. In nucleotides, the CDR3 is TGTGCCAGCAGCCAAGATGCCTCTGGGGCCAACGTCCTGACTTTC. Encoded protein: CASSQDASGANVLTF. The variable domain in full, with the rest retrieved from reference TRBV3-1 and TRBJ2-6, is DTAVSQTPKYLVTQMGNDKSIKCEQNLGHDTMYWYKQDSKKFLKIMFSYNNKELIINETVPNRFSPKSPDKAHLNLHINSLELGDSAVYFCASSQDASGANVLTFGAGSRLTVL.

Many counts were recorded for this clonotype. CDR3: CASSPRGDTEAFF. CDR3 bases: TGTGCCAGCAGTCCCCGGGGGGATACTGAAGCTTTCTTT. This chain links TRBV25-1 with TRBJ1-1; D possibly corresponds to TRBD1 (5 bases). The CDR3 runs 13 residues. V lost 5 bases, J lost 5 bases, and 12 bases lay in between. Germline values: CDR1 MGHDK, CDR2 SYGVNS.

This clonotype was seen repeatedly, ten times or more. V is TRBV7-9 and J is TRBJ1-6; 8 nucleotides line up with TRBD1. The V gene's germline CDR1 is SEHNR and CDR2 FQNEAQ (reference sequence). The CDR3 length is 15 residues. V lost 8 bases, J lost 11 bases, and 14 bases stayed unmatched. CDR3 protein: CASGTTGQGGTPLHF. In DNA form, the CDR3 reads TGTGCCAGCGGGACAACTGGACAGGGTGGAACACCCCTCCACTTT.

The rearrangement joins TRBV6-5 to TRBJ2-5, with 9 bases aligning to TRBD1. The CDR3 has 15 residues. From germline, CDR1 is MNHEY and CDR2 SVGAGI. V lost 6 bases and J lost 5; bases outside the gene matches: 10. The chain's CDR3 is CASSPGTGGVETQYF. CDR3 sequence (DNA): TGTGCCAGCAGCCCAGGAACAGGGGGCGTGGAGACCCAGTACTTC.

Relative to its sample, this clonotype is medium-sized (0.01 to 0.1%). The chain combines TRBV30 with TRBJ2-2; TRBD1 aligns across 8 bases. The CDR3 extends over 17 amino acids. The germline gives CDR1 GTSNPN, CDR2 SVGIG (reference sequence). The trim removed 1 base at V and 4 bases at J, leaving 11 bases unmatched. DNA for the CDR3: TGTGCCTGGAGTGAAAGTAGAGGGACAGGTTTCACCGGGGAGCTGTTTTTT. It specifies CAWSESRGTGFTGELFF.

By share, this clonotype ranks as medium-sized. V gene TRBV7-9 combines with J gene TRBJ2-7; tentatively, D is TRBD1 (6 bases). The CDR3 consists of 15 residues. Trimming took 5 bases from V and 0 from J, leaving 14 bases between them. Germline values: CDR1 SEHNR, CDR2 FQNEAQ (reference sequence). CDR3 bases: TGTGCCAGCAGCCAGGACAGCTCCAGCTCCTACGAGCAGTACTTC. This gives the protein CASSQDSSSSYEQYF. Variable domain in full (rest from reference TRBV7-9 and TRBJ2-7): DTGVSQNPRHKITKRGQNVTFRCDPISEHNRLYWYRQTLGQGPEFLTYFQNEAQLEKSRLLSDRFSAERPKGSFSTLEIQRTEQGDSAMYLCASSQDSSSSYEQYFGPGTRLTVT.

This clonotype was picked up many times. The V call is TRBV12-3 or TRBV12-4, the J call TRBJ1-5; possible D gene TRBD1, 5 bases. Trimming took 4 bases from V and 0 from J, leaving 19 bases between them. This CDR3 spans 18 amino acids. The CDR3 protein is CASSSRDRHLYSNQPQHF. The CDR3 DNA follows: TGTGCCAGCAGTTCAAGGGACCGACATCTTTATAGCAATCAGCCCCAGCATTTT.

This clonotype came up a few times. The chain is built from TRBV5-1 and TRBJ2-7, with 9 bases that match TRBD2. CDR3 length equals 15 residues. The germline V gene encodes CDR1 SGHRS and CDR2 YFSETQ. Trimming took 4 bases from V and 5 from J; bases not matched to a gene: 10. CDR3 DNA sequence: TGCGCCAGCAGCCCGGTCGGTAGCGGGAGCGACGAGCAGTACTTC. This encodes CASSPVGSGSDEQYF.

This clonotype was detected ten times or more. This chain uses TRBV5-5 with TRBJ1-5; no clear D. CDR3 length: 14 residues. V was pared by 3 bases and J by 2 bases, with 9 bases between. Germline CDR1 SGHKS, CDR2 YYEKEE (reference sequence). The CDR3 reads CASSSSGGNQPQHF. The DNA for the CDR3 is TGTGCCAGCAGCTCCAGCGGGGGCAATCAGCCCCAGCATTTT.

This clonotype is labeled as medium-sized. A read error is likely, as this CDR3 ends without the conserved phenylalanine or tryptophan. The DNA is omitted, as the CDR3 cannot be located on it reliably, and the CDR3 follows TCRdb's listing. The CDR3 loop is CSAREPRS. The V gene is TRBV20-1, the J gene TRBJ1-2. Germline CDR1 reads DFQATT; CDR2 reads SNEGSKA (reference sequence). The CDR3 is 8 residues long, counting both termini.

Relative to its sample, this clonotype is medium-sized (0.01 to 0.1%). This chain connects TRBV29-1 to TRBJ2-1, with 7 bases matching TRBD1. The V segment lost 6 bases and the J segment 7 bases; nucleotides outside the gene matches: 12. This CDR3 spans 14 amino acids. Looked up from germline, CDR1 is SQVTM and CDR2 is ANQGSEA. The CDR3 protein is CSVDGTDRWNEQFF. In DNA, the CDR3 is TGCAGCGTGGACGGGACAGATCGGTGGAATGAGCAGTTCTTC.

This clonotype was counted ten times or more. This chain uses TRBV7-9 with TRBJ1-6; 7 nucleotides line up with TRBD1. Unmatched junction bases numbered 6, after V lost 4 bases and J lost 6 bases. The CDR3 sequence is 15 residues long. From germline, CDR1 is SEHNR and CDR2 FQNEAQ (reference sequence). The CDR3 DNA sequence: TGTGCCAGCAGCTCCAGCACAGGGGCTAATTCACCCCTCCACTTT. Its translation: CASSSSTGANSPLHF.

This clonotype counts as medium-sized (0.01 to 0.1%). This chain uses TRBV28 with TRBJ1-1; D may be TRBD1 (5 bases). CDR3 length equals 14 residues. Trimming stripped 5 bases from V and 6 bases from J, with 16 bases between. CDR1 is MDHEN and CDR2 is SYDVKM in the germline V gene. CDR3 sequence: CASSQGGPQAEAFF. The CDR3 bases are TGTGCCAGCAGTCAGGGCGGACCCCAAGCTGAAGCTTTCTTT.

This clonotype was counted many times. The rearrangement links TRBV7-2 to TRBJ1-6, with D possibly TRBD1 on 5 matching bases. The germline gives CDR1 SGHTA, CDR2 FQGNSA. The V end was cut by 1 base, the J end by 12 bases, with 25 bases between. The CDR3 consists of 18 residues. The CDR3 loop reads CASSLGGSNDLGVLPLHF. The CDR3 DNA reads as TGTGCCAGCAGCTTAGGGGGGTCGAACGACCTAGGAGTTTTACCCCTCCACTTT.

In this sample, this clonotype turned up many times. The chain employs TRBV6-6 and TRBJ2-2, with D maybe TRBD1 (6 bases). Germline V gene data show CDR1 as MNHNY and CDR2 as SVGAGI (reference sequence). The CDR3 loop spans 16 amino acids. Trimming removed 2 bases at V and 1 base at J, with 11 bases between. DNA of the CDR3: TGTGCCAGCAGTTACGAGGGGGAAGGGAACACCGGGGAGCTGTTTTTT. It is translated as CASSYEGEGNTGELFF.

This clonotype appeared many times. The chain employs TRBV7-2 and TRBJ2-1, with D maybe TRBD2 (6 bases). The CDR3 covers 15 residues. Trimming pared 1 base from V and 3 bases from J, leaving 10 bases between. Germline V gene lookup returns CDR1 SGHTA and CDR2 FQGNSA. CDR3 in DNA: TGTGCCAGCAGCTTAGGAGCGGGCCGCTACAATGAGCAGTTCTTC. Protein sequence: CASSLGAGRYNEQFF.

This clonotype came up many times. The rearrangement joins TRBV2 to TRBJ2-2; D might be TRBD1 (5 bases). The CDR3 covers 14 residues. Germline values: CDR1 SNHLY, CDR2 FYNNEI. V lost 6 bases and J lost 1, with 9 bases in between. CDR3 residues: CASRSQGNTGELFF. The CDR3 nucleotides read TGTGCCAGCAGATCCCAGGGGAACACCGGGGAGCTGTTTTTT.

By its share, this clonotype is large (0.1 to 1%). The chain couples TRBV12-3 or TRBV12-4 to TRBJ1-1; D might be TRBD1 (5 bases). V lost 5 bases and J lost 6, with 13 bases in between. The length of the CDR3 is 13 residues. The CDR3 DNA reads as TGTGCCAGCAGTCCGGGGACGGGCGCTGAAGCTTTCTTT. Translating it yields CASSPGTGAEAFF.

Many counts were recorded for this clonotype. The chain has TRBV12-3 or TRBV12-4 and TRBJ1-1; TRBD1 agrees at 8 bases. V shed 5 bases and J 6 bases; nucleotides not matched to a gene: 11. The CDR3 is 15 residues long. The CDR3 DNA reads as TGTGCCAGCAGTCCCGGACAGGGTATGGATGCTGAAGCTTTCTTT. Translating gives CASSPGQGMDAEAFF.

This clonotype showed up many times. This chain joins TRBV29-1 and TRBJ1-4; D not certain. V was cut by 3 bases and J by 12 bases, with 11 bases left in between. In germline, CDR1 is SQVTM, CDR2 ANQGSEA. The CDR3 extends over 11 amino acids. The CDR3 spells CSVDTGLELFF. The CDR3 region has the DNA TGCAGCGTTGATACGGGCTTGGAACTGTTTTTT.

This clonotype was recorded many times. The chain is built from TRBV20-1 and TRBJ1-1; tentatively, D is TRBD1 (5 bases). Trimming left V 1 base short and J 5 bases short, with 11 bases between. This CDR3 has 13 residues. Germline-derived CDR1 and CDR2 are DFQATT and SNEGSKA (reference sequence). CDR3 loop: CSARGGVRTEAFF. The DNA for the CDR3 is TGCAGTGCTAGAGGAGGGGTCCGGACTGAAGCTTTCTTT.

By frequency in the sample, this clonotype is medium-sized (0.01 to 0.1%). The gene calls are TRBV7-2 and TRBJ1-5; perhaps TRBD1 as D (6 bases). The CDR3 is 15 amino acids. The V gene lost 1 base and the J gene lost 4 bases, with 11 bases spanning the gap. Germline values: CDR1 SGHTA, CDR2 FQGNSA. This chain's CDR3 is CASSLVAGANQPQHF. The DNA of the CDR3 is TGTGCCAGCAGCTTAGTCGCAGGGGCAAATCAGCCCCAGCATTTT.

This clonotype qualifies as medium-sized (0.01 to 0.1%). The chain joins TRBV11-1 to TRBJ2-7; D is tentatively TRBD1 or TRBD2 (5 bases each). The V gene lost 1 base and the J gene lost 0 bases, with 10 bases spanning the gap. Germline values: CDR1 SGHAT, CDR2 FQDESV (reference sequence). The CDR3 runs to 15 residues. The CDR3 DNA is TGTGCCAGCAGCTTAGAGGCAGGGAGCTCCTACGAGCAGTACTTC. It is translated as CASSLEAGSSYEQYF.